This T cell receptor (beta chain) was identified during a study of identifying expanded T cells in peripheral blood. CDR3 length equals 15 residues. Per the germline V gene, CDR1 is MNHNS and CDR2 is SASEGT. V gave up 10 bases and J gave up 4 bases; unmatched junction bases: 13. Measured with immunoSEQ multiplex PCR; TCRdb has only the in-frame clones, and not every one. The data show about 84,000 clones, approximately 86% seen once. The sample comprised blood. The chain links TRBV6-1 to TRBJ1-2; TRBD1 agrees at 9 bases. The TCR sequence derives from a person aged 18-70 years in good health. The chain's CDR3 is CAISPGQGLGYGYTF. The DNA of the CDR3 is TGTGCCATCAGCCCGGGACAGGGATTAGGCTATGGCTACACCTTC.